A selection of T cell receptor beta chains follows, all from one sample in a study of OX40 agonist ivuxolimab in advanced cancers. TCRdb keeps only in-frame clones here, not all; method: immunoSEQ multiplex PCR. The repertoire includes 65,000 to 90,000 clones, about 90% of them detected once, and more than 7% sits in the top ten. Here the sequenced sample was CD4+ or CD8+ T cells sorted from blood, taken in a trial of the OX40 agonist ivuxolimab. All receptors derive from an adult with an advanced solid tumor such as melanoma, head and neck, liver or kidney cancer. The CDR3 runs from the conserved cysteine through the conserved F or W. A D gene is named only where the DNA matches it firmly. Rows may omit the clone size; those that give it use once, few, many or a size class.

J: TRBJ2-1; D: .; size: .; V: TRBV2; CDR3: CASSIRDRRTNEQFF; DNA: TGTGCCAGCAGTATCCGGGACCGCCGCACCAATGAGCAGTTCTTC
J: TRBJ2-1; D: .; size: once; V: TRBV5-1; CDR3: CASSGSGTIYNEQFF; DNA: TGCGCCAGCAGCGGATCCGGGACGATTTACAATGAGCAGTTCTTC
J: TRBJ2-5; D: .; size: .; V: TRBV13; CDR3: CASSLSPDKETQYF; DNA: TGTGCCAGCAGCTTATCGCCGGACAAAGAGACCCAGTACTTC
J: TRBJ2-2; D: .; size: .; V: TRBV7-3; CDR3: CASSPTGTRGGELFF; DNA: TGTGCCAGCAGCCCCACAGGGACCCGTGGCGGGGAGCTGTTTTTT
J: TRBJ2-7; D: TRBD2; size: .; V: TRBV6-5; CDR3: CASSYSSGNFYEQYF; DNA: TGTGCCAGCAGTTACTCGAGCGGGAATTTCTACGAGCAGTACTTC
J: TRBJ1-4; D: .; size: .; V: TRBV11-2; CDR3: CASSFSPGSGANEKLFF; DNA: TGTGCCAGCAGCTTTAGCCCGGGCAGCGGGGCTAATGAAAAACTGTTTTTT
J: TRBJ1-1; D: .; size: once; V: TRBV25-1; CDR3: CASSEGYRTSRTEAFF; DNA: TGTGCCAGCAGTGAGGGGTACAGGACTTCGCGCACTGAAGCTTTCTTT
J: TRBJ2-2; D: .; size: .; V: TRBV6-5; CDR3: CASSYSEGPTGELFF; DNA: TGTGCCAGCAGTTACTCCGAAGGGCCCACCGGGGAGCTGTTTTTT
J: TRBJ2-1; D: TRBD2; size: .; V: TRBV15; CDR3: CATSRDGAGVYNEQFF; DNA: TGTGCCACCAGCAGAGACGGGGCGGGAGTCTACAATGAGCAGTTCTTC
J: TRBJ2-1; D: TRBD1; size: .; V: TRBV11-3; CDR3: CASSKRGLNEQFF; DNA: TGTGCCAGCAGCAAGAGGGGGCTCAACGAGCAGTTCTTC
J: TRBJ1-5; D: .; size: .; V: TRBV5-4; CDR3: CASSTGGVHGRQHF; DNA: TGTGCCAGCAGCACCGGGGGGGTCCATGGACGCCAGCATTTT
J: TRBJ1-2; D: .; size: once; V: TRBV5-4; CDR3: CASSLPRGKSKANYGYTF; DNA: TGTGCCAGCAGCTTACCAAGAGGGAAAAGCAAGGCTAACTATGGCTACACCTTC
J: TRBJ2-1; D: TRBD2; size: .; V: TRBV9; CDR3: CASSVAGRGWNEQFF; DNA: TGTGCCAGCAGCGTAGCTGGGCGGGGGTGGAATGAGCAGTTCTTC
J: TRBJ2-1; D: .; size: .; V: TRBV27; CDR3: CASSPGLMNEQFF; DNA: TGTGCCAGCAGTCCCGGACTCATGAATGAGCAGTTCTTC
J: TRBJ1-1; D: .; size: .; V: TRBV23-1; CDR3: CASSQGNTEAFF; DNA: TGCGCCAGCAGTCAGGGGAACACTGAAGCTTTCTTT
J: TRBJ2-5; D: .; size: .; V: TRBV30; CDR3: CAWGDGIGRETQYF; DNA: TGTGCCTGGGGGGACGGAATTGGGCGAGAGACCCAGTACTTC
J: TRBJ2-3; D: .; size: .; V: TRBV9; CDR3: CASSLGVGGYLDTQYF; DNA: TGTGCCAGCAGCCTAGGGGTCGGCGGGTACCTCGATACGCAGTATTTT
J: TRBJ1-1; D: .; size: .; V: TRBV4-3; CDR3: CASSQSPGRQAFF; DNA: TGCGCCAGCAGTCAAAGTCCGGGACGCCAGGCTTTCTTT
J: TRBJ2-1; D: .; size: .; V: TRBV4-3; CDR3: CASSQVFGGTATNEQFF; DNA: TGCGCCAGCAGCCAAGTTTTTGGCGGGACTGCCACCAATGAGCAGTTCTTC
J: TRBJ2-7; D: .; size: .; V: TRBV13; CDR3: CASSLMGGYSYEQYF; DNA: TGTGCCAGCAGCTTAATGGGGGGCTACTCCTACGAGCAGTACTTC
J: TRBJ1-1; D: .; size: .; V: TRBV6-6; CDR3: CASSWVSEGTEAFF; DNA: TGTGCCAGCAGTTGGGTGAGCGAAGGAACTGAAGCTTTCTTT
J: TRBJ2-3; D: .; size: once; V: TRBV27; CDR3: CASSQLSTSTDTQYF; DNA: TGTGCCAGCAGTCAACTATCCACTAGCACAGATACGCAGTATTTT
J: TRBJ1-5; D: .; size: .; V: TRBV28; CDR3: CASSWGNQPQHF; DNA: TGTGCCAGCAGTTGGGGGAATCAGCCCCAGCATTTT
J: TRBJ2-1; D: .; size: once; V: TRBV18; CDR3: CASSRDDNSYNEQFF; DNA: TGTGCCAGCTCACGGGACGACAACTCCTACAATGAGCAGTTCTTC
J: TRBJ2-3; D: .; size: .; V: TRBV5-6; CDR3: CASSPLVKGGTDTQYF; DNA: TGTGCCAGCAGCCCTCTTGTTAAGGGGGGGACAGATACGCAGTATTTT
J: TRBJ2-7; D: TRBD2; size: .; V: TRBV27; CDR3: CASRRGGAYEQYF; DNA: TGTGCCAGCAGGCGGGGGGGCGCGTACGAGCAGTACTTC
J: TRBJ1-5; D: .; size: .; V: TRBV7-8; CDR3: CASSLVGYQPQHF; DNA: TGTGCCAGCAGCTTAGTCGGGTATCAGCCCCAGCATTTT
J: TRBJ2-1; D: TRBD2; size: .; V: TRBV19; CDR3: CASSIGTSVYNEQFF; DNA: TGTGCCAGTAGTATCGGGACTAGCGTATACAATGAGCAGTTCTTC
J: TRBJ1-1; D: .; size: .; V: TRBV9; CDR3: CASSPIREAFF; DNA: TGTGCCAGCAGCCCGATTCGTGAAGCTTTCTTT
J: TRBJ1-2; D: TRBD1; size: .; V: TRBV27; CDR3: CASSFGTGFGGYTF; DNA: TGTGCCAGCAGTTTCGGGACAGGGTTCGGTGGCTACACCTTC
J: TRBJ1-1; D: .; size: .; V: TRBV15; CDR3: CATSRELGRPETPEAFF; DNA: TGTGCCACCAGCAGAGAGTTGGGACGTCCAGAGACCCCTGAAGCTTTCTTT
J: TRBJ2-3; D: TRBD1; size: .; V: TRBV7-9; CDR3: CASSWDRRGWRTDTQYF; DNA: TGTGCCAGCAGCTGGGACCGCAGGGGGTGGAGGACAGATACGCAGTATTTT
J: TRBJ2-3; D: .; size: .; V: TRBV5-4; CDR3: CASSASTDTQYF; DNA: TGTGCCAGCAGCGCTAGCACAGATACGCAGTATTTT
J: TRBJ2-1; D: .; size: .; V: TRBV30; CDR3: CAWSVGAGVNEQFF; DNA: TGTGCCTGGAGTGTAGGAGCGGGCGTTAATGAGCAGTTCTTC
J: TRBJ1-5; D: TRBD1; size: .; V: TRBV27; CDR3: CASSLSVQGGQPQHF; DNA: TGTGCCAGCAGTTTATCGGTACAGGGGGGTCAGCCCCAGCATTTT
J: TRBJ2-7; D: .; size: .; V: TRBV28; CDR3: CASRHTVGFSYEQYF; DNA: TGTGCCAGCAGGCACACCGTAGGTTTTTCGTACGAGCAGTACTTC
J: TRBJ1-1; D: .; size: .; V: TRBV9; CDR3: CASSDDTEAFF; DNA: TGTGCCAGCAGCGACGACACTGAAGCTTTCTTT
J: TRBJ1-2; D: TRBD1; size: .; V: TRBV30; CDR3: CASVGQGPYGYTF; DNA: TGTGCCTCAGTTGGACAGGGTCCCTATGGCTACACCTTC
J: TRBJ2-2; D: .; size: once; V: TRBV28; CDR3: CASSPFEGAGELFF; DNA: TGTGCCAGCAGTCCCTTTGAGGGGGCCGGGGAGCTGTTTTTT
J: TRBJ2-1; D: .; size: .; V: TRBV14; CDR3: CASSQEGTGGNEQFF; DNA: TGTGCCAGCAGCCAAGAGGGGACCGGTGGAAATGAGCAGTTCTTC
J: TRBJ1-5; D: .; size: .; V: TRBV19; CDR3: CASSDFPYQPQHF; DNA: TGTGCCAGTAGCGATTTTCCATATCAGCCCCAGCATTTT
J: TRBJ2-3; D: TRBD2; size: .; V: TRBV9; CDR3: CASSVVASGGRDTQYF; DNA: TGTGCCAGCAGCGTAGTGGCTAGCGGGGGGAGGGATACGCAGTATTTT